These 12 T cell receptor beta chains originate from one sample sequenced in a study of technical replicates of blood from a few donors. This table comes from immunoSEQ multiplex PCR, and its TCRdb copy is limited to in-frame clones, with some not included. The table has about 75,000 clones, 90% to 95% seen once. Sample: T cells isolated from PBMCs. The receptors here all came from a human donor in good health. Some clones in this sample may be carry-over from other donors' samples.

J is TRBJ1-4 and V is TRBV15, with D tentatively TRBD1 (5 bases). The ends were cut back, 0 bases at V and 8 bases at J, with 13 bases in the middle. Germline loops: CDR1 LNHNV, CDR2 YYDKDF (reference sequence). The CDR3 consists of 15 residues. The CDR3 protein is CATSRDPSSGEKLFF. The CDR3 bases are TGTGCCACCAGCAGAGATCCGAGTTCAGGGGAAAAACTGTTTTTT.

This sequence joins TRBV6-5 and TRBJ2-1; 10 bases match TRBD2. CDR3 length equals 16 residues. The germline gives CDR1 MNHEY, CDR2 SVGAGI. The V segment lost 0 bases and the J segment 5 bases; nucleotides outside the gene matches: 4. CDR3 sequence: CASSYSPLAGHNEQFF. CDR3 nucleotide sequence: TGTGCCAGCAGTTACTCGCCACTAGCGGGACACAATGAGCAGTTCTTC.

J is TRBJ1-1 and V is TRBV5-6; possible D gene TRBD1, 6 bases. The V and J ends lost 1 base and 5 bases respectively, with 12 bases between them. From germline, CDR1 is SGHDT and CDR2 YYEEEE. The CDR3 is made up of 14 amino acids. The DNA for the CDR3 is TGTGCCAGCAGCTTGTCAGGGGCTGGGACTGAAGCTTTCTTT. Protein: CASSLSGAGTEAFF.

To note about this clone: The junction departs from the called germline gene at one end, perhaps through a read error. V gene TRBV7-7 combines with J gene TRBJ2-7; 8 nucleotides align to TRBD2. This CDR3 has 14 residues. Germline values: CDR1 SSHAT, CDR2 FNYEAQ (reference sequence). CDR3 in amino acids: CASSPGGGTYEQYF. CDR3 sequence (DNA): TGTGCTAGCAGCCCCGGGGGGGGGACCTACGAGCAGTACTTC.

Written as DNA, the CDR3 is TGCGCCAGCAGGTACGGACAGGGCTCGAACACTGAAGCTTTCTTT. Protein product: CASRYGQGSNTEAFF. The V call is TRBV5-1, the J call TRBJ1-1, with 8 bases identical to TRBD1. The CDR3 totals 15 residues. Germline trimming cut 5 bases from V and 1 base from J; bases unmatched to any gene: 7. CDR1 and CDR2 (germline): SGHRS, YFSETQ.

V and J are TRBV18 and TRBJ1-1, with D tentatively TRBD1 (6 bases). Trimming removed 0 bases at V and 0 bases at J, with 17 bases between. Germline V gene data show CDR1 as KGHSH and CDR2 as LQKENI. The CDR3 sequence is 18 residues long. The CDR3 reads CASSPPSIQGPLNTEAFF. CDR3 sequence (DNA): TGTGCCAGCTCACCACCGTCGATTCAGGGGCCCCTGAACACTGAAGCTTTCTTT.

V is TRBV2 and J is TRBJ1-5, with 9 bases aligning to TRBD1. Trimming took 7 bases from V and 5 from J; bases not matched to a gene: 3. The length of the CDR3 is 13 residues. CDR1 is SNHLY, CDR2 FYNNEI, per germline. In DNA form, the CDR3 reads TGTGCCAGCACCGGGACAGGGTATCAGCCCCAGCATTTT. It codes for CASTGTGYQPQHF.

CDR3 in amino acids: CSVEVWEEQFF. CDR3 DNA: TGCAGCGTTGAAGTCTGGGAGGAGCAGTTCTTC. The chain couples TRBV29-1 to TRBJ2-1; D is perhaps TRBD2 (5 bases). Trimming removed 1 base from V and 10 bases from J, with 8 bases in between. The CDR3 spans 11 residues. Germline values: CDR1 SQVTM, CDR2 ANQGSEA.

The V call is TRBV11-3, the J call TRBJ2-7; a possible D gene is TRBD2 (6 bases). V shed 1 base and J shed 2 bases, with 15 bases lying between them. The CDR3 has 16 residues. Germline V gene lookup returns CDR1 SGHNT and CDR2 YENEEA. In nucleotides, the CDR3 is TGTGCCAGCAGCTTAGCATCCGGGACTGGTACCTACGAGCAGTACTTC. It is translated as CASSLASGTGTYEQYF.

The gene calls are TRBV5-1 and TRBJ1-4; 8 bases align to TRBD1. CDR1 is SGHRS, CDR2 YFSETQ, per germline. There are 20 residues in the CDR3. V lost 1 base and J lost 4; bases outside the gene matches: 18. The CDR3 reads CASSLLTGDRSRMSNEKLFF. The CDR3 nucleotides read TGCGCCAGCAGCTTGCTGACAGGGGACCGGTCCCGAATGAGTAATGAAAAACTGTTTTTT.

This clone was counted a single time. The V gene is TRBV7-2, the J gene TRBJ1-4; 8 bases are shared with TRBD1. CDR1 SGHTA and CDR2 FQGNSA come from the germline V gene. The trim removed 2 bases at V and 3 bases at J, leaving 2 bases unmatched. The length of the CDR3 is 15 residues. CDR3 bases: TGTGCCAGCAGCTTACAGGGGGCATCTAATGAAAAACTGTTTTTT. This encodes CASSLQGASNEKLFF.

This rearrangement joins TRBV7-9 to TRBJ2-7; 7 bases are shared with TRBD2. The CDR3 extends over 15 amino acids. Germline V lookup: CDR1 SEHNR, CDR2 FQNEAQ (reference sequence). V shed 5 bases and J 7 bases; nucleotides not matched to a gene: 14. CDR3 DNA sequence: TGTGCCAGCAGCATCCGTCGGGCAGGACTAGGTGAGCAGTACTTC. Protein sequence: CASSIRRAGLGEQYF.